Following are 7 T cell receptor beta chains from one sample sequenced in a study of radiation and T cells in renal cell carcinoma. As for time point: blood 2 weeks post-SBRT. The treatment here: 15 Gy SBRT to primary tumor, nephrectomy 4 weeks later. Sequencing used immunoSEQ multiplex PCR; TCRdb keeps in-frame clones, though not all of them. This table holds 100,000 to 150,000 clones, approximately 85% found once. Sample: blood, taken from a patient whose treatment included radiotherapy and nephrectomy. These receptors originate from a man aged 50-60 years with renal cell carcinoma.

This clone is a singleton in its sample. This rearrangement joins TRBV15 to TRBJ1-5; TRBD1 aligns across 9 bases. The junction had 6 bases not matched to a gene; V was cut back by 5 bases and J by 7 bases. The CDR3 runs 14 residues. The V gene's germline CDR1 is LNHNV and CDR2 YYDKDF (reference sequence). The CDR3 DNA is TGTGCCACCAGCGGGGACAGGGTGAGCCAGCCCCAGCATTTT. It specifies CATSGDRVSQPQHF.

The gene calls are TRBV5-4 and TRBJ2-5, with D possibly TRBD1 on 6 matching bases. Trimming took off 3 bases at V and 5 bases at J, with 17 bases between the two ends. Looked up from germline, CDR1 is SGHNT and CDR2 is YYREEE (reference sequence). The CDR3 sequence is 15 residues long. The CDR3 region has the DNA TGTGCCAGCAGCTACCCAGGGGTCGTAGGCGAGACCCAGTACTTC. This encodes CASSYPGVVGETQYF.

The chain recombines TRBV10-1 with TRBJ2-7, with 12 nucleotides matching TRBD1. Germline CDR1 and CDR2: WNHNN and SYGVQD (reference sequence). The length of the CDR3 is 16 residues. Unmatched junction bases numbered 6, after V lost 6 bases and J lost 0 bases. CDR3 loop: CASSPGTGGSSYEQYF. In DNA, the CDR3 is TGCGCCAGCAGCCCCGGGACAGGGGGCAGCTCCTACGAGCAGTACTTC.

The rearrangement links TRBV11-2 to TRBJ2-4; D is unclear. Trimming shortened V by 5 bases and J by 6 bases, and 11 bases separated the two germline ends. The CDR3 consists of 13 residues. The germline CDR1 and CDR2 sequences are SGHAT and FQNNGV. The DNA for the CDR3 is TGTGCCAGCAGCCTCCAAGGAATAAACATTCAGTACTTC. This translates into CASSLQGINIQYF. The full variable domain, completed using reference TRBV11-2 and TRBJ2-4, is EAGVAQSPRYKIIEKRQSVAFWCNPISGHATLYWYQQILGQGPKLLIQFQNNGVVDDSQLPKDRFSAERLKGVDSTLKIQPAKLEDSAVYLCASSLQGINIQYFGAGTRLSVL.

This chain uses TRBV11-2 with TRBJ2-1, with TRBD2 as a possible D gene (5 bases). Germline CDR1 SGHAT, CDR2 FQNNGV. The CDR3 loop spans 16 amino acids. With 1 base removed from V and 7 bases from J, the gap between germline ends came to 17 bases. The CDR3 bases are TGTGCCAGCAGCTTAGTCGGGGTAGTTCTGGGAAATGAGCAGTTCTTC. This translates into CASSLVGVVLGNEQFF.

The chain links TRBV4-3 to TRBJ2-3, with a tentative D call TRBD2 (7 bases). V lost 0 bases and J 1 base, leaving 17 bases between the germline ends. The CDR3 runs to 18 residues. The germline CDR1 and CDR2 sequences are LGHNA and YSLEER. CDR3 nucleotides: TGCGCCAGCAGCCAAGATACGGGGGGCTCGGGAGGCACAGATACGCAGTATTTT. Encoded protein: CASSQDTGGSGGTDTQYF.

V usage is TRBV10-3 and J usage is TRBJ2-7; the match to TRBD1 covers 7 bases. Per the germline V gene, CDR1 is ENHRY and CDR2 is SYGVKD. V dropped 7 bases and J dropped 3; count of bases not matched to a gene: 6. The CDR3 sequence is 13 residues long. CDR3 nucleotide sequence: TGTGCCATCACCGAGACAGGGTACTACGAGCAGTACTTC. Protein product: CAITETGYYEQYF.